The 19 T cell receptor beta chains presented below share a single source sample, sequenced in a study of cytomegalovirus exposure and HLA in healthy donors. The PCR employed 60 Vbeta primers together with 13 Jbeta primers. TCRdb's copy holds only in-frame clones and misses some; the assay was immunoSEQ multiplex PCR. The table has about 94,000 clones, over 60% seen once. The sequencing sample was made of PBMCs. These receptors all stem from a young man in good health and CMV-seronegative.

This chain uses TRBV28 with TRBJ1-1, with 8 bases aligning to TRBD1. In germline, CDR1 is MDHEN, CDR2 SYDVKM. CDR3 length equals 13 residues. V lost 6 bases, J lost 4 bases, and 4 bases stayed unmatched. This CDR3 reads CASRGQAGTEAFF. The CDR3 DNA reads TGTGCCAGCAGGGGACAGGCGGGCACTGAAGCTTTCTTT.

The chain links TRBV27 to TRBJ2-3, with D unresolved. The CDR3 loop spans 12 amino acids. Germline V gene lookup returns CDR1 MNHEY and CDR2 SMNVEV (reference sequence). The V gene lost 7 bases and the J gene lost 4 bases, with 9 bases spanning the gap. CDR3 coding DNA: TGTGCCAGCACCCCTGAGGCAGATACGCAGTATTTT. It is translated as CASTPEADTQYF.

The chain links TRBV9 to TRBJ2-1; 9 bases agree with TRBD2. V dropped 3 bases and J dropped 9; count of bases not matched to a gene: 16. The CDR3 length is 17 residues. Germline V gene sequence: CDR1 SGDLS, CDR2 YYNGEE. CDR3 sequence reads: CASSEPPKAGGFSEQFF. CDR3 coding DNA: TGTGCCAGCAGCGAGCCTCCGAAGGCGGGGGGGTTCAGTGAGCAGTTCTTC.

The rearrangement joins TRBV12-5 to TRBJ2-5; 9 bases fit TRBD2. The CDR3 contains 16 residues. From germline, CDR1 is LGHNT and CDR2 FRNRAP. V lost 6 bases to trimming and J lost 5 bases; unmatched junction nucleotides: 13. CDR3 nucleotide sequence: TGTGCTAGTGGGCGGGGTGTTGCGGGAGGGCGGGAGACCCAGTACTTC. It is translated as CASGRGVAGGRETQYF. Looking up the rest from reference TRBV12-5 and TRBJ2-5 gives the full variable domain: DARVTQTPRHKVTEMGQEVTMRCQPILGHNTVFWYRQTMMQGLELLAYFRNRAPLDDSGMPKDRFSAEMPDATLATLKIQPSEPRDSAVYFCASGRGVAGGRETQYFGPGTRLLVL.

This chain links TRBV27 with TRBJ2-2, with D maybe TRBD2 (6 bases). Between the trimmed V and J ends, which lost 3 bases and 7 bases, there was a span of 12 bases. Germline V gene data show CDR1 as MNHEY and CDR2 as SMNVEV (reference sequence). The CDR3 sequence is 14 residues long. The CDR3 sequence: CASSFRGKNGELFF. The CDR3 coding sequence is TGTGCCAGCAGTTTTCGGGGGAAAAACGGGGAGCTGTTTTTT.

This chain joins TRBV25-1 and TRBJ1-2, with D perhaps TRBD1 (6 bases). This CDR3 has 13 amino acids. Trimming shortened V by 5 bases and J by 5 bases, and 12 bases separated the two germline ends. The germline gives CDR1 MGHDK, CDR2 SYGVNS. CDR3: CASSPQGRYGYTF. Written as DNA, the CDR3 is TGTGCCAGCAGTCCACAGGGACGGTATGGCTACACCTTC.

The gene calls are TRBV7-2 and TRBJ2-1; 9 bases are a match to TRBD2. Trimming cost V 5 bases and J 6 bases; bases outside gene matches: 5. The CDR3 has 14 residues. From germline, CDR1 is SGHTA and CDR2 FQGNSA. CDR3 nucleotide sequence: TGTGCCAGCAGCGCCAGACTAGCGGCCAATGAGCAGTTCTTC. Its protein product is CASSARLAANEQFF. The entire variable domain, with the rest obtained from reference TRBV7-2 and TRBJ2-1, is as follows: GAGVSQSPSNKVTEKGKDVELRCDPISGHTALYWYRQSLGQGLEFLIYFQGNSAPDKSGLPSDRFSAERTGGSVSTLTIQRTQQEDSAVYLCASSARLAANEQFFGPGTRLTVL.

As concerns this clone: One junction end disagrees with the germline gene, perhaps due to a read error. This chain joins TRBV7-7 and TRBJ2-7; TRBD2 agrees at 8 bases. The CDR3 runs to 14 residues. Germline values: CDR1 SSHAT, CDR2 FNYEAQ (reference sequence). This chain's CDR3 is CASSFGLAGYEQYF. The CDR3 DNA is TGTGCTAGCAGCTTTGGGCTAGCGGGCTACGAGCAGTACTTC.

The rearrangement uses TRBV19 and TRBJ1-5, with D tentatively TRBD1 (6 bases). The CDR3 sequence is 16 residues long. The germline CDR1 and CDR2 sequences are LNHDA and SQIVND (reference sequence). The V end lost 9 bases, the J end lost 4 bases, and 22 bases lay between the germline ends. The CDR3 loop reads CASDRVVGTQNQPQHF. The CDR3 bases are TGTGCCAGCGACCGGGTCGTGGGGACACAAAATCAGCCCCAGCATTTT.

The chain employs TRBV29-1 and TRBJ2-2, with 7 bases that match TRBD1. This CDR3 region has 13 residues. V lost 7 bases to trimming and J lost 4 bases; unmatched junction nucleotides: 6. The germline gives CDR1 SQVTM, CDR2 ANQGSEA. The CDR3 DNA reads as TGCAGCGGCGACAGGGATGGCACCGGGGAGCTGTTTTTT. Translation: CSGDRDGTGELFF.

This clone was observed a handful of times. The CDR3 region is CASSLADLVQETQYF. CDR3 coding DNA: TGTGCCAGCAGCTTAGCGGACTTGGTACAAGAGACCCAGTACTTC. The chain uses TRBV7-2 and TRBJ2-5; TRBD2 might be the D (5 bases). Germline-derived CDR1 and CDR2 are SGHTA and FQGNSA. CDR3 length: 15 residues. V lost 0 bases and J 2 bases, leaving 10 bases between the germline ends. The complete variable domain, with remaining parts taken from reference TRBV7-2 and TRBJ2-5, reads GAGVSQSPSNKVTEKGKDVELRCDPISGHTALYWYRQSLGQGLEFLIYFQGNSAPDKSGLPSDRFSAERTGGSVSTLTIQRTQQEDSAVYLCASSLADLVQETQYFGPGTRLLVL.

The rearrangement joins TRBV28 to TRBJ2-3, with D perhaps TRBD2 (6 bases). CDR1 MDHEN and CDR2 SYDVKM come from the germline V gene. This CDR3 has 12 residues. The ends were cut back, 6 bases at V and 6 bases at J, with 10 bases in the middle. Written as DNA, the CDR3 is TGTGCCAGCAGGAGGAGGGAGGATACGCAGTATTTT. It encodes CASRRREDTQYF.

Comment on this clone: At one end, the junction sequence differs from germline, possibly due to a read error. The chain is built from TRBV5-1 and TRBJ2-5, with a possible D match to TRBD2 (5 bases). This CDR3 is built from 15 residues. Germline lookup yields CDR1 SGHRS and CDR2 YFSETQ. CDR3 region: CASMIGLQYQEAQYF. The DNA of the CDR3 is TGCGCCAGCATGATAGGACTGCAGTACCAAGAGGCCCAGTACTTC.

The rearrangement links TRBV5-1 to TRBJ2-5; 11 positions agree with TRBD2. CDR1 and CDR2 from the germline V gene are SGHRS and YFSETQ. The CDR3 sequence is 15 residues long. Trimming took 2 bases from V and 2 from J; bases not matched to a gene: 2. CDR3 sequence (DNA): TGCGCCAGCAGCTTACTAGCGGGAGTGCAAGAGACCCAGTACTTC. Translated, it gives CASSLLAGVQETQYF.

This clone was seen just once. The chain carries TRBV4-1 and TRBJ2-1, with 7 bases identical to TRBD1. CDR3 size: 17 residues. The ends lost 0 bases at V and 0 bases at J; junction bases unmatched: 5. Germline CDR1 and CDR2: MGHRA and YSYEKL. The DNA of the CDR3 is TGCGCCAGCAGCCAAGAGACAGGGCAAAGCTCCTACAATGAGCAGTTCTTC. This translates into CASSQETGQSSYNEQFF.

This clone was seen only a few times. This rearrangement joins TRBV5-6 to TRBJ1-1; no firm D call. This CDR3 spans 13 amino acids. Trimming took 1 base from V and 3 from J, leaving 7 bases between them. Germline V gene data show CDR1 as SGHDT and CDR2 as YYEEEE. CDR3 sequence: CASSLSLYTEAFF. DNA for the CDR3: TGTGCCAGCAGCTTGAGCCTATACACTGAAGCTTTCTTT.

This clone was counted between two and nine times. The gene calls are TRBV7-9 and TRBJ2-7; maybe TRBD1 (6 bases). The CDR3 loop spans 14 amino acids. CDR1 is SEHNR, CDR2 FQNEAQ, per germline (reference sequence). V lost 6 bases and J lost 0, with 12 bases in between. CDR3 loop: CASRLGGSSYEQYF. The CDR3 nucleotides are TGTGCCAGCAGGCTAGGGGGAAGCTCCTACGAGCAGTACTTC.

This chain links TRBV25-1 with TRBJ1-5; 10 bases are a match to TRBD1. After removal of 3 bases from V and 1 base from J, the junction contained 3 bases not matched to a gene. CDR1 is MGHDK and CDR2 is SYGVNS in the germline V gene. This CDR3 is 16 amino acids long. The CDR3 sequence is CASSESGQGSNQPQHF. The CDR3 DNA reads TGTGCCAGCAGTGAGTCGGGACAGGGGAGCAATCAGCCCCAGCATTTT.

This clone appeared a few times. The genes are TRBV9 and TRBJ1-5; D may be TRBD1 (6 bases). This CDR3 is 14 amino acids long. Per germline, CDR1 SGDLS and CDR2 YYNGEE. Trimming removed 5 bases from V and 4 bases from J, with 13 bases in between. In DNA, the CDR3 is TGTGCCAGCAGTAGGGACACTTCAAATCAGCCCCAGCATTTT. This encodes CASSRDTSNQPQHF.